This T cell receptor (beta chain) appears in the sequencing data of a study of breast tumors, draining lymph nodes, adjacent tissues. Details on this clonotype: Its antigen is not identified.

The V end lost 5 bases, the J end lost 6 bases, and 17 bases lay between the germline ends. The CDR3 loop spans 14 amino acids. Germline V lookup: CDR1 SQVTM, CDR2 ANQGSEA. Whole-study findings and limits: Data only fit, rather than demonstrated, lymph node origin of most tumor T cells. Compared with lymph nodes, tumors were less diverse; compared with nontumor tissue, more. Luminal-like breast cancer showed significantly higher tumor–nontumor repertoire similarity than basal-like.

TCRdb re-called the multiplex PCR reads through MiXCR, storing one row per CDR3 protein. The table shows 9,500 to 14,000 distinct CDR3 sequences, with approximately 55% occurring only once. The specimen was breast tumor tissue. This chain joins TRBV29-1 and TRBJ2-1, with a weak D call TRBD2 (5 bases). The sequence came from a female donor with breast cancer. Some clones in this sample may be carry-over from other donors' samples. The chain's CDR3 is CSVRVDWRINEQFF. CDR3 coding DNA: TGCAGCGTTAGAGTGGACTGGCGAATCAATGAGCAGTTCTTC.